The 28 T cell receptor beta chains presented below share a single source sample, sequenced in a study of regulatory T cells in long-lasting Graves disease. Time point described: newly diagnosed GD, antithyroid drugs for less than 3 months. Extracted PBMC RNA gave rise to the TCR library. The TCR beta library used iRepertoire HTBI primers with Arm-PCR amplification of CDR3. Each CDR3 protein gets one entry after TCRdb re-called the multiplex PCR reads with MiXCR. The sample has 560,000 or so distinct CDR3 sequences, approximately 16% seen once. The sample was also reused in another study, on T cells in Graves' hyperthyroidism and ophthalmopathy.

The material sequenced was peripheral blood mononuclear cells (PBMCs), taken at new diagnosis, from a patient treated with antithyroid drugs. These receptors all come from a man between 18 and 35 years old with Graves disease.

This clonotype was seen many times. The chain employs TRBV7-9 and TRBJ2-3; 8 bases map to TRBD1. There are 15 residues in the CDR3. The germline gives CDR1 SEHNR, CDR2 FQNEAQ (reference sequence). Losses at the gene ends were 6 bases for V and 0 bases for J; bases not matched to a gene: 5. CDR3 protein: CASSPTGGSTDTQYF. The CDR3, as DNA: TGTGCCAGCAGTCCAACAGGGGGTAGCACAGATACGCAGTATTTT. The full variable domain, its missing parts supplied by reference TRBV7-9 and TRBJ2-3, is DTGVSQNPRHKITKRGQNVTFRCDPISEHNRLYWYRQTLGQGPEFLTYFQNEAQLEKSRLLSDRFSAERPKGSFSTLEIQRTEQGDSAMYLCASSPTGGSTDTQYFGPGTRLTVL.

This clonotype has a handful of counts. This sequence may be a read error, since a much larger clone differs from it by one base. The chain joins TRBV3-1 to TRBJ2-7; D ambiguous. Looked up from germline, CDR1 is LGHDT and CDR2 is YNNKEL (reference sequence). The CDR3 covers 14 residues. CDR3 in amino acids: CASSQVRSSEERYF. CDR3 in DNA: TGTGCCAGCAGCCAAGTTAGGAGTTCTGAGGAGCGGTACTTC.

There are many counts of this clonotype. The chain employs TRBV14 and TRBJ2-1; 11 bases line up with TRBD2. This CDR3 region has 20 residues. Trimming took 4 bases from V and 0 from J; bases not matched to a gene: 14. Germline loops: CDR1 SGHDN, CDR2 FVKESK. The CDR3 DNA is TGTGCCAGCAGCCCCGTGAGGACTAGCGGGTCCTATAGCTCCTACAATGAGCAGTTCTTC. Protein sequence: CASSPVRTSGSYSSYNEQFF. Drawing the rest from reference TRBV14 and TRBJ2-1, the complete variable domain is EAGVTQFPSHSVIEKGQTVTLRCDPISGHDNLYWYRRVMGKEIKFLLHFVKESKQDESGMPNNRFLAERTGGTYSTLKVQPAELEDSGVYFCASSPVRTSGSYSSYNEQFFGPGTRLTVL.

A few counts support this clonotype. This chain links TRBV9 with TRBJ1-4; a possible D gene is TRBD1 (5 bases). This CDR3 is built from 14 residues. Per the germline V gene, CDR1 is SGDLS and CDR2 is YYNGEE. V was clipped by 0 bases and J by 6 bases, with 9 bases between them. CDR3 protein: CASSVGMTDEKLFF. The CDR3 DNA sequence: TGTGCCAGCAGCGTAGGTATGACAGATGAAAAACTGTTTTTT.

The V gene is TRBV11-2, the J gene TRBJ2-7; D gene unclear. This CDR3 is 15 amino acids long. Germline CDR1 reads SGHAT; CDR2 reads FQNNGV. The V end lost 3 bases, the J end lost 3 bases, and 15 bases lay between the germline ends. The CDR3, as DNA: TGTGCCAGCAGCTTGCGGTCCTTACGAGGCTACGAGCAGTACTTC. It translates to CASSLRSLRGYEQYF.

The V gene is TRBV5-1, the J gene TRBJ1-1; unclear D gene. CDR1 SGHRS and CDR2 YFSETQ come from the germline V gene. This CDR3 region has 15 residues. Trimming took 0 bases from V and 4 from J, leaving 13 bases between them. CDR3 loop: CASSLDLLGSTEAFF. CDR3 DNA sequence: TGCGCCAGCAGCTTGGATTTATTGGGGAGCACTGAAGCTTTCTTT.

This clonotype has ten or more counts. The junction departs from the called germline gene at one end, perhaps through a read error. V and J are TRBV11-1 and TRBJ2-7; 12 nucleotides align to TRBD2. The CDR3 is 15 amino acids. In germline, CDR1 is SGHAT, CDR2 FQDESV (reference sequence). The CDR3 nucleotides read TGTGCCAGCAGCCTAGCGGGAGGGCCGTCCTACGAGCAGTACTTC. This translates into CASSLAGGPSYEQYF.

For this clonotype: The junction differs from germline at one of its ends, possibly a read error. The J gene is TRBJ2-1, the V gene TRBV3-1; 7 bases line up with TRBD2. The CDR3 sequence is 17 residues long. CDR1 and CDR2 (germline): LGHDT, YNNKEL (reference sequence). This CDR3 reads CASSQTRGGSSYNERFF. CDR3 sequence (DNA): TGTGCCAGCAGCCAAACCAGAGGCGGGAGCAGCTACAATGAGCGGTTCTTC.

The chain couples TRBV28 to TRBJ1-5; D is possibly TRBD1 (6 bases). The CDR3 loop spans 15 amino acids. CDR1 is MDHEN and CDR2 is SYDVKM in the germline V gene. V shed 3 bases and J shed 3 bases, with 12 bases lying between them. CDR3: CASSFRGQDNQPQHF. The CDR3 DNA reads TGTGCCAGCAGTTTTCGGGGGCAGGACAATCAGCCCCAGCATTTT.

The V call is TRBV5-1, the J call TRBJ2-4, with D hard to call. V was clipped by 0 bases and J by 14 bases, with 15 bases between them. Germline V lookup: CDR1 SGHRS, CDR2 YFSETQ. The CDR3 has 13 residues. The CDR3 region has the DNA TGCGCCAGCAGCTTGGACCCAGACGGAGCTAAGTACTTC. Translated: CASSLDPDGAKYF.

This clonotype was seen repeatedly, ten times or more. The gene calls are TRBV28 and TRBJ1-2; TRBD1 matches at 9 bases. Germline values: CDR1 MDHEN, CDR2 SYDVKM. The CDR3 is 14 amino acids. V trimming: 6 bases; J trimming: 4 bases; junction bases outside the gene matches: 6. This CDR3 reads CASRAGTGSYGYTF. Written as DNA, the CDR3 is TGTGCCAGCAGGGCCGGGACAGGGTCCTATGGCTACACCTTC.

This sequence joins TRBV19 and TRBJ2-2; 9 positions agree with TRBD2. V shed 6 bases, J shed 2 bases, and the junction held 7 bases outside the gene matches. This CDR3 is built from 16 residues. Germline V gene sequence: CDR1 LNHDA, CDR2 SQIVND (reference sequence). CDR3 bases: TGTGCCAGTAGGGAAGCGGGAGGCCCAAACACCGGGGAGCTGTTTTTT. Its translation is CASREAGGPNTGELFF.

V gene TRBV20-1 combines with J gene TRBJ1-4, with 12 bases aligning to TRBD1. This CDR3 is 15 amino acids long. Germline V gene data show CDR1 as DFQATT and CDR2 as SNEGSKA (reference sequence). Trimming at V came to 5 bases and at J to 8 bases, leaving 9 bases not matched to a gene. The CDR3, as DNA: TGCAGTGCTCGGGGGACAGGGGGCGCGAGGGAAAAACTGTTTTTT. This sequence encodes CSARGTGGAREKLFF.

The rearrangement links TRBV20-1 to TRBJ2-7; the D gene could be TRBD1 or TRBD2 (5 bases each). V lost 8 bases and J 5 bases, leaving 25 bases between the germline ends. CDR1 is DFQATT and CDR2 is SNEGSKA in the germline V gene (reference sequence). The CDR3 runs to 15 residues. The CDR3 is CSSRLPRGVGDEQYF. CDR3 nucleotides: TGCAGTTCCCGCTTACCTCGAGGGGTGGGTGACGAGCAGTACTTC.

The chain recombines TRBV7-9 with TRBJ2-1; a weak D match, TRBD2 (6 bases). Germline lookup yields CDR1 SEHNR and CDR2 FQNEAQ (reference sequence). The CDR3 has 12 residues. Trimming cost V 1 base and J 12 bases, with 10 bases left between them. CDR3 sequence reads: CASSLGLGGQFF. Written as DNA, the CDR3 is TGTGCCAGCAGCTTAGGCCTGGGGGGGCAGTTCTTC.

This clonotype was found many times. This chain joins TRBV20-1 and TRBJ2-7, with D unclear. V lost 4 bases, J lost 2 bases, and 6 bases lay in between. Per the germline V gene, CDR1 is DFQATT and CDR2 is SNEGSKA (reference sequence). This CDR3 contains 11 residues. CDR3 loop: CSATRTYEQYF. DNA of the CDR3: TGCAGTGCTACCAGGACCTACGAGCAGTACTTC.

This clonotype was seen a handful of times. The CDR3 nucleotides are TGCAGTGCTACCCGGGACAGGGGTAATTATGGCTACACCTTC. Its translation: CSATRDRGNYGYTF. The J gene is TRBJ1-2, the V gene TRBV20-1; 10 bases match TRBD1. The length of the CDR3 is 14 residues. V was clipped by 4 bases and J by 5 bases; unmatched bases: 7. The V gene's germline CDR1 is DFQATT and CDR2 SNEGSKA (reference sequence).

This clonotype was counted at least ten times. This sequence joins TRBV3-1 and TRBJ2-1; no clear D. The CDR3 is 14 residues long. The germline gives CDR1 LGHDT, CDR2 YNNKEL (reference sequence). V dropped 5 bases and J dropped 6 bases, with 14 bases sitting between them. CDR3 loop: CASSDIPVGNEQFF. In DNA form, the CDR3 reads TGTGCCAGCAGCGATATACCGGTCGGCAATGAGCAGTTCTTC.

The table lists this clonotype with a few counts. The conserved closing phenylalanine or tryptophan is absent in this CDR3, likely reflecting a read error. The chain combines TRBV5-1 with TRBJ1-2; possibly TRBD1 for D (6 bases). Between the trimmed V and J ends, which lost 4 bases and 4 bases, there was a span of 11 bases. The CDR3 contains 13 residues. The germline gives CDR1 SGHRS, CDR2 YFSETQ. CDR3 sequence reads: CASSPTGFYGYTL. Written as DNA, the CDR3 is TGCGCCAGCAGCCCGACAGGATTCTATGGCTACACCCTC.

V usage is TRBV6-1 and J usage is TRBJ2-4; perhaps TRBD2 as D (6 bases). V was cut by 6 bases and J by 6 bases, with 15 bases left in between. This CDR3 has 14 amino acids. Per germline, CDR1 MNHNS and CDR2 SASEGT. DNA of the CDR3: TGTGCCAGCAGCGCCTTTCCCGGGGGAAACATTCAGTACTTC. Its protein is CASSAFPGGNIQYF.

This clonotype has a handful of counts. This rearrangement joins TRBV6-4 to TRBJ1-1, with 8 bases lining up with TRBD1. Trimming at V came to 4 bases and at J to 1 base, leaving 2 bases not matched to a gene. Germline V lookup: CDR1 MRHNA, CDR2 SNTAGT. The CDR3 is 14 residues long. CDR3 loop: CASSAQGENTEAFF. The CDR3 DNA sequence: TGTGCCAGCAGTGCACAGGGGGAGAACACTGAAGCTTTCTTT.

J is TRBJ2-1 and V is TRBV5-5; 11 positions agree with TRBD2. From germline, CDR1 is SGHKS and CDR2 YYEKEE (reference sequence). V trimming: 2 bases; J trimming: 6 bases; junction bases outside the gene matches: 4. This CDR3 is 15 amino acids long. The CDR3 DNA is TGTGCCAGCAGCTTACTAGCGGGAGACGTCAATGAGCAGTTCTTC. Its translation is CASSLLAGDVNEQFF.

The table lists this clonotype with a few counts. V and J are TRBV20-1 and TRBJ1-4, with D perhaps matching TRBD1 (5 bases). Germline-derived CDR1 and CDR2 are DFQATT and SNEGSKA (reference sequence). V shed 0 bases and J shed 0 bases, with 14 bases lying between them. The CDR3 is 17 residues long. The CDR3 DNA reads TGCAGTGCTAGAGACCCCTATGACAGAGCAACTAATGAAAAACTGTTTTTT. This translates into CSARDPYDRATNEKLFF.

J is TRBJ2-2 and V is TRBV6-2 or TRBV6-3, with D perhaps TRBD1 or TRBD2 (6 bases each). There are 16 residues in the CDR3. Per the germline V gene, CDR1 is MNHEY and CDR2 is SVGEGT. The germline V and J ends were trimmed by 6 bases and 2 bases, with 16 bases remaining between them. The CDR3 is CASRPRGGTNTGELFF. CDR3 nucleotides: TGTGCCAGCAGGCCTCGGGGCGGGACAAACACCGGGGAGCTGTTTTTT.

This clonotype was detected many times. The chain combines TRBV28 with TRBJ2-5; 11 nucleotides align to TRBD2. Germline V CDR1 and CDR2: MDHEN, SYDVKM. The V and J ends lost 7 bases and 3 bases, in that order; junction bases with no gene match: 1. The CDR3 extends over 13 amino acids. CDR3 sequence: CASKLAGEETQYF. CDR3 coding DNA: TGTGCCAGCAAACTAGCGGGAGAAGAGACCCAGTACTTC.

A note on this clonotype: This clone may be a read error of a much larger clone one base away. Here the CDR3 DNA reads TGTGCCAGCATCCTATATCCGGGACAGGGCCAAGAGACCCAGTGCTTC. Translating it yields CASILYPGQGQETQCF. The chain uses TRBV6-1 and TRBJ2-5, with TRBD1 matching over 9 bases. Looked up from germline, CDR1 is MNHNS and CDR2 is SASEGT. This CDR3 is built from 16 residues.

This clonotype was seen ten or more times. Here the CDR3 DNA reads TGCGCCAGCAGCTTGGAGGGTCAGGGGTACACCGGGGAGCTGTTTTTT. Encoded protein: CASSLEGQGYTGELFF. V and J are TRBV5-1 and TRBJ2-2, with D possibly matching TRBD1 (6 bases). The CDR3 loop spans 16 amino acids. Germline loops: CDR1 SGHRS, CDR2 YFSETQ. V lost 0 bases to trimming and J lost 3 bases, with 12 bases between them.

This clonotype was found a few times. The rearrangement uses TRBV3-1 and TRBJ1-5, with no clear D. This CDR3 spans 14 amino acids. Trimming shortened V by 1 base and J by 1 base, and 5 bases separated the two germline ends. Germline CDR1 LGHDT, CDR2 YNNKEL (reference sequence). CDR3 DNA sequence: TGTGCCAGCAGCCAAGCTCACAGCAATCAGCCCCAGCATTTT. Amino acids: CASSQAHSNQPQHF.